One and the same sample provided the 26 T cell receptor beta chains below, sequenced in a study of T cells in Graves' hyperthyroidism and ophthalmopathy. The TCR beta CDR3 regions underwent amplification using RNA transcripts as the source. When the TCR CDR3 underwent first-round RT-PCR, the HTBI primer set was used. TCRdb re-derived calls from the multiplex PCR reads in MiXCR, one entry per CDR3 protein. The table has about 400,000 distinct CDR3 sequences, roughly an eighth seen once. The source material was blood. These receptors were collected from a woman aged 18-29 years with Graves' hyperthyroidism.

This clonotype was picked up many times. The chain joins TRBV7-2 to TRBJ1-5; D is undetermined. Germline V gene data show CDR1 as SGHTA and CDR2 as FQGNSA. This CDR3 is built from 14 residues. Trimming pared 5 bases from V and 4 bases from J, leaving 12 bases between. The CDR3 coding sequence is TGTGCCAGCAGCCAGACCTCGCGGAATCAGCCCCAGCATTTT. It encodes CASSQTSRNQPQHF.

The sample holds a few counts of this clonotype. The CDR3 spells CASSFERNYEQYF. The CDR3, as DNA: TGTGCCAGCAGCTTTGAGAGAAACTACGAGCAGTACTTC. J is TRBJ2-7 and V is TRBV7-9; D is uncertain. Germline V lookup: CDR1 SEHNR, CDR2 FQNEAQ (reference sequence). The CDR3 totals 13 residues. The germline V and J ends were trimmed by 3 bases and 3 bases, with 9 bases remaining between them. Combining the CDR3 with reference TRBV7-9 and TRBJ2-7 gives the whole variable domain DTGVSQNPRHKITKRGQNVTFRCDPISEHNRLYWYRQTLGQGPEFLTYFQNEAQLEKSRLLSDRFSAERPKGSFSTLEIQRTEQGDSAMYLCASSFERNYEQYFGPGTRLTVT.

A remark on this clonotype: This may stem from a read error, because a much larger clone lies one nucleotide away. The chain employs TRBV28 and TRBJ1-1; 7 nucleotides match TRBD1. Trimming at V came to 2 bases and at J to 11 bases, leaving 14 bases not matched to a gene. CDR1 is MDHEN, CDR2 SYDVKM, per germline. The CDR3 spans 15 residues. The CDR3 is CASSLAPGQSSGAFF. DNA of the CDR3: TGTGCCAGCAGTTTAGCCCCGGGACAGAGCTCGGGCGCTTTCTTT.

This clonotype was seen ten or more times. CDR3 protein: CASTSRGISEKLFF. The CDR3 DNA follows: TGTGCCAGCACAAGCAGGGGGATTAGCGAAAAACTGTTTTTT. The gene calls are TRBV12-3 or TRBV12-4 and TRBJ1-4, with 7 bases identical to TRBD1. The CDR3 has 14 residues. V trimming: 7 bases; J trimming: 8 bases; junction bases outside the gene matches: 10.

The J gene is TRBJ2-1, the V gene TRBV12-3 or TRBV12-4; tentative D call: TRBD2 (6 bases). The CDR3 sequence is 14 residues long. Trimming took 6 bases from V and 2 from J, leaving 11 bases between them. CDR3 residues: CASSNSGPYNEQFF. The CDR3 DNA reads TGTGCCAGCAGCAATAGCGGACCCTACAATGAGCAGTTCTTC.

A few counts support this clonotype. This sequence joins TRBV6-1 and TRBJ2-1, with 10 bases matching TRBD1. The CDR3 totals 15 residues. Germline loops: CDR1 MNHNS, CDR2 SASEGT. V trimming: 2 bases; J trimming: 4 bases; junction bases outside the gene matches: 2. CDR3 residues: CASSETGQGYNEQFF. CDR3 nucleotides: TGTGCCAGCAGTGAAACGGGACAGGGGTACAATGAGCAGTTCTTC.

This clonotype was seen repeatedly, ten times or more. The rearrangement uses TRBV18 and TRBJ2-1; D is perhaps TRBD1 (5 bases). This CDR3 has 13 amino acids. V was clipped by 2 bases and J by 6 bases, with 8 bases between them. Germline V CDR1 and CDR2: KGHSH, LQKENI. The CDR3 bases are TGTGCCAGCTCACCATACCAGGGCAATGAGCAGTTCTTC. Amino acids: CASSPYQGNEQFF.

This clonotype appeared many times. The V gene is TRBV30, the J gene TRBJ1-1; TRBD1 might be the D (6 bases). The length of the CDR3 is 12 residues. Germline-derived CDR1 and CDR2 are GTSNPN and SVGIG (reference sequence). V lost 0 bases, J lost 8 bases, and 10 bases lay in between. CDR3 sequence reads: CAWSVEDREAFF. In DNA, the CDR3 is TGTGCCTGGAGTGTCGAAGACAGGGAAGCTTTCTTT. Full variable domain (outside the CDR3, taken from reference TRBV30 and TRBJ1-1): SQTIHQWPATLVQPVGSPLSLECTVEGTSNPNLYWYRQAAGRGLQLLFYSVGIGQISSEVPQNLSASRPQDRQFILSSKKLLLSDSGFYLCAWSVEDREAFFGQGTRLTVV.

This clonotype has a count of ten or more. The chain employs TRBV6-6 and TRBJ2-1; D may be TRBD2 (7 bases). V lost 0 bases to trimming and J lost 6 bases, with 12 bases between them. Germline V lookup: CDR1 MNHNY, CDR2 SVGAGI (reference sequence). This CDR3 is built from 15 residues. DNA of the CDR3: TGTGCCAGCAGTTACTCGGGCGGGGGCACCAATGAGCAGTTCTTC. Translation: CASSYSGGGTNEQFF.

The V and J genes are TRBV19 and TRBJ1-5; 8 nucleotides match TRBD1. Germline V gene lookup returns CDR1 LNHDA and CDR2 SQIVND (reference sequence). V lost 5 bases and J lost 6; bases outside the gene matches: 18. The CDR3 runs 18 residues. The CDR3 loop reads CASSGWGQVIWASQPQHF. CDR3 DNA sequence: TGTGCCAGTAGTGGGTGGGGACAGGTAATTTGGGCGAGTCAGCCCCAGCATTTT.

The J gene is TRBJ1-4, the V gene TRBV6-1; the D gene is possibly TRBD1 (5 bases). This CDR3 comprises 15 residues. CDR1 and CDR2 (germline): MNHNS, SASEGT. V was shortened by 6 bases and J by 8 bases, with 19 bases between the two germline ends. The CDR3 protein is CASSRLQVSGEKLFF. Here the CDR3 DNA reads TGTGCCAGCAGCCGATTACAGGTTTCGGGAGAAAAACTGTTTTTT.

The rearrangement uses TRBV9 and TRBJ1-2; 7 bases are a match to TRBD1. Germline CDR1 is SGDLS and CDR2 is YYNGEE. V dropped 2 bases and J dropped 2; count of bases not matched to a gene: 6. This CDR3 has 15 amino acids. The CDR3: CASSVGDSSNYGYTF. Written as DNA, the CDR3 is TGTGCCAGCAGCGTCGGGGACAGTTCGAACTATGGCTACACCTTC.

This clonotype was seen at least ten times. The CDR3 DNA sequence: TGTGCCTGGAGACGTACTAGCCGTCTGGAGACCCAGTACTTC. Translation: CAWRRTSRLETQYF. This chain connects TRBV30 to TRBJ2-5; perhaps TRBD2 as D (6 bases). This CDR3 is built from 14 residues. V lost 3 bases and J 5 bases, leaving 16 bases between the germline ends. Germline V CDR1 and CDR2: GTSNPN, SVGIG (reference sequence).

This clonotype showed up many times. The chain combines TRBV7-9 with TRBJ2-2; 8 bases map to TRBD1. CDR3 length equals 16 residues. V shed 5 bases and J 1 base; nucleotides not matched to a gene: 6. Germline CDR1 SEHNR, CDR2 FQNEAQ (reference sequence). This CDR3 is CASSPIGTGNTGELFF. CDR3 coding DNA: TGTGCCAGCAGCCCGATTGGGACAGGGAACACCGGGGAGCTGTTTTTT.

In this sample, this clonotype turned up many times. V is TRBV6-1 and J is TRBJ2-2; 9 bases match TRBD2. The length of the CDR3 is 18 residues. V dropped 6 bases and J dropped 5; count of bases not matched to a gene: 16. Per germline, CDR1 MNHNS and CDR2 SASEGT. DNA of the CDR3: TGTGCCAGCAGGCCGGGAGTAGCGGGAGAAAGAAGGACCGGGGAGCTGTTTTTT. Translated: CASRPGVAGERRTGELFF.

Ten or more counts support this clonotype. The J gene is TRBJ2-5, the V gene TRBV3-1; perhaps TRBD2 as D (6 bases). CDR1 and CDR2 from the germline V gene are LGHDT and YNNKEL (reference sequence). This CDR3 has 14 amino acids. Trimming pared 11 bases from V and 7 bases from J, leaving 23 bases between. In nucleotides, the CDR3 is TGTGCCTGCCATGGGGGAGGCGGCTCGGGGACCCAGTACTTC. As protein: CACHGGGGSGTQYF.

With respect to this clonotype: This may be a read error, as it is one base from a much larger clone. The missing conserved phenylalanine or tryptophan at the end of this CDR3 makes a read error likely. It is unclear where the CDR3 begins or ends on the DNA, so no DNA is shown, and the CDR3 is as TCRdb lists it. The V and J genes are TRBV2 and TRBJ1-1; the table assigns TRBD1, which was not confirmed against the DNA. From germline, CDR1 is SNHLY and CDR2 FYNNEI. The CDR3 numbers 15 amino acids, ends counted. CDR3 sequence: CASMKNGHTNTEALL.

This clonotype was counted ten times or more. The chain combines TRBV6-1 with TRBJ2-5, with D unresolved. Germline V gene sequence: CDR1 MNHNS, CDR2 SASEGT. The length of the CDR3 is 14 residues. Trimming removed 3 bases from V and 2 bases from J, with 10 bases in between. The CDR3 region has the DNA TGTGCCAGCAGTGAGACCTTTTTGCAAGAGACCCAGTACTTC. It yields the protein CASSETFLQETQYF.

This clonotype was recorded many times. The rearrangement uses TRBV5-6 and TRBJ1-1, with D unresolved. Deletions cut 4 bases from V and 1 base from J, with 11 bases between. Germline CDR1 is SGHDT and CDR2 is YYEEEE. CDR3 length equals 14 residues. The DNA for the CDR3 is TGTGCCAGCAGCCCGCCCCAGTCGAACACTGAAGCTTTCTTT. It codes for CASSPPQSNTEAFF.

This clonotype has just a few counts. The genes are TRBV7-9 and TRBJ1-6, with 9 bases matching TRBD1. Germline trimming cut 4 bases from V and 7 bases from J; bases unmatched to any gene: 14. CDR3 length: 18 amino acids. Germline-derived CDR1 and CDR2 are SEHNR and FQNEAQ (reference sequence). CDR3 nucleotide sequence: TGTGCCAGCAGCTCCTTAACTTCCCGGGACAGGGCGAATTCACCCCTCCACTTT. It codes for CASSSLTSRDRANSPLHF.

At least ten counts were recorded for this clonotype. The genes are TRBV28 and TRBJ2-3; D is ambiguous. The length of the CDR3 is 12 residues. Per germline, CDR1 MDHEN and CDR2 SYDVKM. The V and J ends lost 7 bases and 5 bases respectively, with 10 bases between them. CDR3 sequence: CASTHPGDTQYF. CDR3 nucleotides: TGTGCCAGCACTCATCCGGGAGATACGCAGTATTTT.

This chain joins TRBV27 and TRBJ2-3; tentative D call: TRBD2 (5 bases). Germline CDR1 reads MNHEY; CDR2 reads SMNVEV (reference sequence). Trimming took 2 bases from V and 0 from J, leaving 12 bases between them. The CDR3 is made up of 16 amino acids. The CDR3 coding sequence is TGTGCCAGCAGTTTACGCGGGCGCAGTAGCACAGATACGCAGTATTTT. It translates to CASSLRGRSSTDTQYF.

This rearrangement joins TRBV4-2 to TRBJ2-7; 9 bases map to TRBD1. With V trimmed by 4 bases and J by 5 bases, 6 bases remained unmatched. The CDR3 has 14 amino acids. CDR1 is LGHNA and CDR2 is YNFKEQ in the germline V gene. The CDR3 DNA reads TGTGCCAGCAGCCCGGCAGGACAGGGGAACGAGCAGTACTTC. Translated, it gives CASSPAGQGNEQYF.

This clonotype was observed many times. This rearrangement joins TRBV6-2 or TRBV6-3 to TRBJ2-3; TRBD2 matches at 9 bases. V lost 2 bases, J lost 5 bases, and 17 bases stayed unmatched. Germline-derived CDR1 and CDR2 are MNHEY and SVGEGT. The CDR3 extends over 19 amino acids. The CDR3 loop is CASSYSLMIPGLARDTQYF. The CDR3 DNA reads TGTGCCAGCAGTTACAGTCTGATGATCCCGGGACTAGCACGAGATACGCAGTATTTT.

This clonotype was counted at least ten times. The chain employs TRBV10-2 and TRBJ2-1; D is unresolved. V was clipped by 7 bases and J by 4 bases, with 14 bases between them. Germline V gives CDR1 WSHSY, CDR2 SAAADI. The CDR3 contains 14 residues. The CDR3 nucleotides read TGCGCCAGCACTTCCTCTACGGAGTACAATGAGCAGTTCTTC. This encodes CASTSSTEYNEQFF.

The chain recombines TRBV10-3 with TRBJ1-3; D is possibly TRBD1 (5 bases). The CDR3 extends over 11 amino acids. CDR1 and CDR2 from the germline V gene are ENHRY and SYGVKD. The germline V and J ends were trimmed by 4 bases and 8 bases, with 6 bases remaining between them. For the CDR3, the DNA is TGTGCCATCAGTGTGGGGGACACCATATATTTT. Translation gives CAISVGDTIYF.